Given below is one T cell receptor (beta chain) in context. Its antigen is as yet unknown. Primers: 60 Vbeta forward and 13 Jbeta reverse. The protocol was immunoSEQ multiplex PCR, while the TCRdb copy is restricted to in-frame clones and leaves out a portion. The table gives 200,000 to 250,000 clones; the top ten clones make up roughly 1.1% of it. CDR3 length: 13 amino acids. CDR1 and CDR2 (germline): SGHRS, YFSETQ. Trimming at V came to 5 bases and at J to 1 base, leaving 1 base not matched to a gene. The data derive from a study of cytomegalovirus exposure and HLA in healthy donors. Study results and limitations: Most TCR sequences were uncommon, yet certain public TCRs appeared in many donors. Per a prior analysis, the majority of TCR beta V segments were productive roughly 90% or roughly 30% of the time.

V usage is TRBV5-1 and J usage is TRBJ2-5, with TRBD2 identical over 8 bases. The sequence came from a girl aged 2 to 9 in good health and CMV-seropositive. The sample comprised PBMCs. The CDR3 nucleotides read TGCGCCAGCAGTAGCGGGACCCAAGAGACCCAGTACTTC. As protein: CASSSGTQETQYF.